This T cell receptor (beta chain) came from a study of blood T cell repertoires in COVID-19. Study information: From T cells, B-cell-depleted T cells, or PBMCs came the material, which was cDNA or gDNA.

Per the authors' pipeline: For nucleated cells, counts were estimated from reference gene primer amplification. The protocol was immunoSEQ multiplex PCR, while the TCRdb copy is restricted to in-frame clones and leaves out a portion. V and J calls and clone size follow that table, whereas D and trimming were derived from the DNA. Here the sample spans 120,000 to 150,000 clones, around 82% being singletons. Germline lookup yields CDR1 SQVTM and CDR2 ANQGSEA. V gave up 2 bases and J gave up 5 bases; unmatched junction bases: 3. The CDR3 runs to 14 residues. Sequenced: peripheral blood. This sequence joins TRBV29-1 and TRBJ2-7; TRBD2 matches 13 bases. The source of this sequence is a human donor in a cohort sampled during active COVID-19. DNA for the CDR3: TGCAGCGTTGAAAGGACTAGCGGGGGAAACGAGCAGTACTTC. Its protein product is CSVERTSGGNEQYF.